This T cell receptor (beta chain) was found in a study of blood T cell repertoires in COVID-19. Methods used by the authors: Reference gene primer amplification yielded estimated nucleated cell counts. Clones were read by immunoSEQ multiplex PCR, and TCRdb kept only the in-frame ones, dropping some. V and J calls and clone size follow that table, whereas D and trimming were derived from the DNA. The profile shows around 470,000 clones, 90% of them singletons. Participant ages covered about 18 to 95 years across about two dozen US areas. The study assigned cohorts using participant-reported clinical history. Cohort 3 donors were reported recovered after two negative PCRs, clearance, or symptom resolution. This CDR3 contains 16 residues. Trimming cost V 2 bases and J 0 bases, with 13 bases left between them. Germline V gene sequence: CDR1 SGHTA, CDR2 FQGTGA.

The chain employs TRBV7-3 and TRBJ1-1; D is undetermined. Sequenced: PBMCs or T cells enriched from blood (not recorded which). The clonotype originates from a man aged 18 to 35 who had recovered from COVID-19. The CDR3 spells CASSLSPSVLNTEAFF. The CDR3 DNA reads TGTGCCAGCAGCTTATCTCCATCAGTACTGAACACTGAAGCTTTCTTT.